This T cell receptor beta chain stems from a study of blood T cell repertoires in COVID-19. About the research overall: The United States, Italy and Spain provided the acute and convalescent COVID-19 samples. T cells, B-cell-depleted T cells, or PBMCs supplied cDNA or gDNA.

Germline CDR1 is SGHRS and CDR2 is YFSETQ. The CDR3 runs 14 residues. V lost 0 bases to trimming and J lost 5 bases, with 11 bases between them. As handled by the study authors: For nucleated cells, counts were estimated from reference gene primer amplification. Here immunoSEQ multiplex PCR was the method, and the copy in TCRdb shows in-frame clones only, minus some. That table supplies the V and J calls and clone size; D and trimming were determined from the DNA. Among under 250,000 clones listed, 70% to 90% were seen once. The chain combines TRBV5-1 with TRBJ1-1, with D possibly TRBD1 on 6 matching bases. The sample taken for sequencing was peripheral blood. The receptor's source is a man over 45 who had recovered from COVID-19. CDR3: CASSLVGGRTEAFF. The CDR3 DNA sequence: TGCGCCAGCAGCTTGGTCGGGGGGCGGACTGAAGCTTTCTTT.